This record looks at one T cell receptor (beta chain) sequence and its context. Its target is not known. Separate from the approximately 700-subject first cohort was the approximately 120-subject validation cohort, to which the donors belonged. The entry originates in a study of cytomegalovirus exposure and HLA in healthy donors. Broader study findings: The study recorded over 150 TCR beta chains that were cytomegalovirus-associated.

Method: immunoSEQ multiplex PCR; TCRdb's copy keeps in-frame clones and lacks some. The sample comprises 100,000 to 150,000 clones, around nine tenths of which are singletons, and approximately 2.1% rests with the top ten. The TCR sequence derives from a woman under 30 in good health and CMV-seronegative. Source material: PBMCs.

CDR3 nucleotide sequence: TGTGCCAGCACCGAAAACTATCCCCCCCGGGGCACTGAAGCTTTCTTT. This gives the protein CASTENYPPRGTEAFF. The J gene is TRBJ1-1, the V gene TRBV2; D ambiguous. The V gene's germline CDR1 is SNHLY and CDR2 FYNNEI. Deletions cut 7 bases from V and 4 bases from J, with 22 bases between. The CDR3 is 16 amino acids. The entire variable domain, with the rest obtained from reference TRBV2 and TRBJ1-1, is as follows: EPEVTQTPSHQVTQMGQEVILRCVPISNHLYFYWYRQILGQKVEFLVSFYNNEISEKSEIFDDQFSVERPDGSNFTLKIRSTKLEDSAMYFCASTENYPPRGTEAFFGQGTRLTVV.